The next 2 T cell receptor beta chains were all read from a single sample in a study of blood T cells in healthy people across ages (dated by TCRdb to about 2015). Receptor amplification or capture employed 5' RACE. The listed sequencing device is Illumina HiSeq 2500. A second PCR of roughly 7 to 11 cycles was performed with a sample-barcoded 5' primer and a J-beta primer mix. The public reads were reprocessed in TCRdb via fastp at Q25 and MiXCR, keeping in-frame beta chains. Each CDR3 protein appears once, grouped with its most common genes and DNA. Recorded for this sample are 600,000 or so distinct CDR3 sequences; roughly 20% of them occurred a single time. Jointly, the top ten make up approximately 3.7% of the sample. Source material: blood. These receptors were collected from a man aged 65 to 79 in good health.

This chain links TRBV12-3 or TRBV12-4 with TRBJ2-5; 14 bases are a match to TRBD2. V shed 5 bases and J 4 bases; nucleotides not matched to a gene: 3. The CDR3 totals 15 residues. CDR3 sequence (DNA): TGTGCCAGCAGTATAGGACTAGCGGGAGGAGAGACCCAGTACTTC. It is translated as CASSIGLAGGETQYF.

The chain has TRBV12-3 or TRBV12-4 and TRBJ1-1; D might be TRBD1 (5 bases). V lost 5 bases to trimming and J lost 4 bases, with 17 bases between them. CDR3 size: 15 residues. CDR3 amino acids: CASSRGTGRVTEAFF. The DNA of the CDR3 is TGTGCCAGCAGTCGGGGCACCGGGAGGGTCACTGAAGCTTTCTTT.